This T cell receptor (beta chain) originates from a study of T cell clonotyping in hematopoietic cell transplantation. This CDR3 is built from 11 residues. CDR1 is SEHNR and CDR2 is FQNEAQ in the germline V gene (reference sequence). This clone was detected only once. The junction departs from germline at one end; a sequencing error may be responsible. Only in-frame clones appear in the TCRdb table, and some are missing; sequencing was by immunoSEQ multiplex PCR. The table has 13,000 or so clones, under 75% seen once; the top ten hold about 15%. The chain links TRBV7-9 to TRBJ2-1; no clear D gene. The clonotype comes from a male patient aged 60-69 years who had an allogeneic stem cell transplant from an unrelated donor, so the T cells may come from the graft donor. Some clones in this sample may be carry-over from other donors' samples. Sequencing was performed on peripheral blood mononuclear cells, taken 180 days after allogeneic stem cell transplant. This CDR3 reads CAGSLQDEQFF. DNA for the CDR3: TGTGCCGGCAGCTTGCAGGATGAGCAGTTCTTC.